The 30 T cell receptor beta chains listed next were all sequenced from one sample in a study of blood T cell repertoires in COVID-19. Libraries were prepared by immunoSEQ multiplex PCR; TCRdb keeps only in-frame clonotypes and omits some of them. The sample lists under 300,000 clones; 70% to 85% were seen once. Sequencing used peripheral blood. These receptors came from a human donor with COVID-19, enrolled during active disease. The donor label of this sample is uncertain.

The V call is TRBV28, the J call TRBJ2-7; the D is unclear. Germline V gene lookup returns CDR1 MDHEN and CDR2 SYDVKM. This CDR3 spans 14 amino acids. Trimming cost V 7 bases and J 2 bases, with 15 bases left between them. The CDR3 coding sequence is TGTGCCAGCACCACCTATACAGCTCCCTACGAGCAGTACTTC. Protein sequence: CASTTYTAPYEQYF.

The J gene is TRBJ1-2, the V gene TRBV28, with 11 bases fitting TRBD1. The germline V gene encodes CDR1 MDHEN and CDR2 SYDVKM. The CDR3 sequence is 14 residues long. J lost 4 bases, V lost 6 bases, and 4 bases had no gene match. CDR3 sequence (DNA): TGTGCCAGCAGGCACGGGACAGGGGGCTATGGCTACACCTTC. Translated: CASRHGTGGYGYTF.

V usage is TRBV19 and J usage is TRBJ1-2, with D perhaps matching TRBD1 (5 bases). Per the germline V gene, CDR1 is LNHDA and CDR2 is SQIVND (reference sequence). This CDR3 is built from 14 residues. V was pared by 5 bases and J by 0 bases, with 10 bases between. CDR3: CASSGPTANYGYTF. In DNA, the CDR3 is TGTGCCAGTAGTGGCCCGACAGCTAACTATGGCTACACCTTC.

The chain carries TRBV5-3 and TRBJ1-3; tentatively, D is TRBD1 (6 bases). TRBV5-3 is known as an ORF, though its function is uncertain. The CDR3 consists of 16 residues. The V end was cut by 0 bases, the J end by 0 bases, with 10 bases between. As DNA, the CDR3 is TGTGCCAGAAGCTTGGATGGACAGAGCTCTGGAAACACCATATATTTT. Translated: CARSLDGQSSGNTIYF.

The gene calls are TRBV5-1 and TRBJ2-7, with TRBD2 matching 7 bases. Germline CDR1 reads SGHRS; CDR2 reads YFSETQ. The J segment lost 9 bases and the V segment lost 1 base, leaving 7 bases of the junction unmatched. The CDR3 spans 13 residues. The CDR3 spells CASSLLGGSAQYF. The CDR3 DNA follows: TGCGCCAGCAGCTTGTTGGGCGGGAGTGCGCAGTACTTC.

The rearrangement uses TRBV19 and TRBJ2-2; D ambiguous. Germline V CDR1 and CDR2: LNHDA, SQIVND (reference sequence). This CDR3 spans 14 amino acids. V lost 2 bases and J 6 bases, leaving 10 bases between the germline ends. The CDR3 bases are TGTGCCAGTAGTATACCGGTTCTGTCCGGGGAGCTGTTTTTT. It is translated as CASSIPVLSGELFF. Filled out from reference TRBV19 and TRBJ2-2, the complete variable domain reads DGGITQSPKYLFRKEGQNVTLSCEQNLNHDAMYWYRQDPGQGLRLIYYSQIVNDFQKGDIAEGYSVSREKKESFPLTVTSAQKNPTAFYLCASSIPVLSGELFFGEGSRLTVL.

This chain joins TRBV27 and TRBJ2-1; 8 bases agree with TRBD2. V gave up 4 bases and J gave up 6 bases; unmatched junction bases: 11. Germline V gene data show CDR1 as MNHEY and CDR2 as SMNVEV (reference sequence). This CDR3 region has 16 residues. DNA of the CDR3: TGTGCCAGCAGTTCTCCCTCGGGAGGGATCGGCAATGAGCAGTTCTTC. It encodes CASSSPSGGIGNEQFF.

This chain links TRBV7-2 with TRBJ2-5; D is uncertain. The germline CDR1 and CDR2 sequences are SGHTA and FQGNSA. Trimming pared 4 bases from V and 5 bases from J, leaving 5 bases between. CDR3 length: 11 amino acids. The CDR3 region has the DNA TGTGCCAGCAGCTCCCTGGAGACCCAGTACTTC. Translating it yields CASSSLETQYF.

J is TRBJ2-1 and V is TRBV9, with no clear D. In germline, CDR1 is SGDLS, CDR2 YYNGEE. The length of the CDR3 is 18 residues. V dropped 4 bases and J dropped 0 bases, with 20 bases sitting between them. The CDR3 protein is CASSFPRDSASSYNEQFF. For the CDR3, the DNA is TGTGCCAGCAGCTTCCCGAGAGACTCCGCAAGCTCCTACAATGAGCAGTTCTTC.

The chain links TRBV18 to TRBJ1-4, with TRBD1 matching 9 bases. After removal of 4 bases from V and 0 bases from J, the junction contained 3 bases not matched to a gene. This CDR3 contains 16 residues. Germline loops: CDR1 KGHSH, CDR2 LQKENI. CDR3: CASSRRDRATNEKLFF. The DNA of the CDR3 is TGTGCCAGCTCACGCCGGGACAGGGCAACTAATGAAAAACTGTTTTTT.

The V and J genes are TRBV6-1 and TRBJ1-5, with TRBD1 identical over 8 bases. CDR3 size: 15 residues. V lost 3 bases, J lost 6 bases, and 7 bases stayed unmatched. The germline V gene has CDR1 MNHNS and CDR2 SASEGT. In nucleotides, the CDR3 is TGTGCCAGCAGTGATTCAGGGGGCGCGGGTCAGCCCCAGCATTTT. Protein product: CASSDSGGAGQPQHF.

The chain has TRBV11-2 and TRBJ1-2; 9 bases are shared with TRBD1. The CDR3 is made up of 14 amino acids. V trimming: 5 bases; J trimming: 4 bases; junction bases outside the gene matches: 5. The germline gives CDR1 SGHAT, CDR2 FQNNGV. The chain's CDR3 is CASSIDRGVYGYTF. The CDR3 nucleotides read TGTGCCAGCAGCATCGACAGGGGGGTCTATGGCTACACCTTC.

The V gene is TRBV18, the J gene TRBJ2-7; perhaps TRBD2 as D (6 bases). The germline V gene has CDR1 KGHSH and CDR2 LQKENI. This CDR3 is 15 amino acids long. Trimming took 3 bases from V and 0 from J, leaving 12 bases between them. The CDR3 reads CASSPGGVSSYEQYF. In DNA, the CDR3 is TGTGCCAGCTCACCTGGCGGGGTCAGCTCCTACGAGCAGTACTTC.

This chain uses TRBV18 with TRBJ2-7; 7 bases align to TRBD2. V lost 6 bases, J lost 2 bases, and 7 bases stayed unmatched. Germline V lookup: CDR1 KGHSH, CDR2 LQKENI. The CDR3 has 14 residues. The CDR3 loop reads CASSLPSGTYEQYF. DNA for the CDR3: TGTGCCAGCTCCCTTCCTAGCGGAACCTACGAGCAGTACTTC.

The chain has TRBV5-4 and TRBJ2-5, with D hard to call. The CDR3 sequence is 13 residues long. V lost 4 bases, J lost 4 bases, and 11 bases lay in between. Germline assignment: CDR1 SGHNT and CDR2 YYREEE (reference sequence). The CDR3 DNA reads as TGTGCCAGCAGCCAGATACGAGGAGAGACCCAGTACTTC. Its translation is CASSQIRGETQYF. Complete variable domain (other parts from reference TRBV5-4 and TRBJ2-5): ETGVTQSPTHLIKTRGQQVTLRCSSQSGHNTVSWYQQALGQGPQFIFQYYREEENGRGNFPPRFSGLQFPNYSSELNVNALELDDSALYLCASSQIRGETQYFGPGTRLLVL.

V usage is TRBV20-1 and J usage is TRBJ2-5; TRBD2 matches 12 bases. V shed 3 bases, J shed 4 bases, and the junction held 15 bases outside the gene matches. CDR1 DFQATT and CDR2 SNEGSKA come from the germline V gene (reference sequence). The CDR3 totals 18 residues. The CDR3 region is CSASRRTTSGRLVETQYF. CDR3 nucleotides: TGCAGTGCTAGTAGGAGAACGACTAGCGGGAGATTGGTAGAGACCCAGTACTTC.

The rearrangement links TRBV5-4 to TRBJ2-5, with 7 bases identical to TRBD2. CDR1 and CDR2 from the germline V gene are SGHNT and YYREEE (reference sequence). V lost 3 bases, J lost 5 bases, and 10 bases stayed unmatched. This CDR3 region has 15 residues. CDR3 sequence: CASSSQRERDETQYF. The CDR3 nucleotides read TGTGCCAGCAGCTCCCAGCGGGAAAGGGATGAGACCCAGTACTTC.

The chain carries TRBV13 and TRBJ1-1; 7 nucleotides agree with TRBD1. The length of the CDR3 is 13 residues. V shed 1 base and J 10 bases; nucleotides not matched to a gene: 6. Germline V gene data show CDR1 as PRHDT and CDR2 as FYEKMQ (reference sequence). CDR3 in amino acids: CASSLDGGTVAFF. The CDR3 region has the DNA TGTGCCAGCAGCTTAGATGGAGGGACAGTAGCTTTCTTT.

J is TRBJ2-5 and V is TRBV29-1, with 9 bases lining up with TRBD1. Unmatched junction bases numbered 11, after V lost 7 bases and J lost 5 bases. The CDR3 runs 14 residues. CDR1 is SQVTM, CDR2 ANQGSEA, per germline. As DNA, the CDR3 is TGCAGCGCCAGACAGGGGGGTTCAGGCGAGACCCAGTACTTC. Residues: CSARQGGSGETQYF.

The genes are TRBV10-1 and TRBJ2-3, with D possibly being TRBD1 (6 bases). V gave up 8 bases and J gave up 4 bases, with 10 bases separating them. The CDR3 length is 12 residues. Germline assignment: CDR1 WNHNN and CDR2 SYGVQD (reference sequence). Written as DNA, the CDR3 is TGCGCCAGCCACAGGGACGCAGATACGCAGTATTTT. Its translation: CASHRDADTQYF.

The V call is TRBV28, the J call TRBJ1-1, with 10 nucleotides matching TRBD1. After removal of 6 bases from V and 3 bases from J, the junction contained 10 bases not matched to a gene. The V gene's germline CDR1 is MDHEN and CDR2 SYDVKM. CDR3 length: 16 residues. In DNA, the CDR3 is TGTGCCAGCAGCGTCCCGGGACAGGGGCGGCACACTGAAGCTTTCTTT. It yields the protein CASSVPGQGRHTEAFF.

This sequence joins TRBV27 and TRBJ2-2; 10 nucleotides agree with TRBD2. Germline loops: CDR1 MNHEY, CDR2 SMNVEV (reference sequence). With V trimmed by 10 bases and J by 5 bases, 7 bases remained unmatched. This CDR3 has 14 amino acids. The chain's CDR3 is CATRGLAETGELFF. The CDR3 DNA sequence: TGTGCCACCCGAGGACTAGCGGAAACCGGGGAGCTGTTTTTT.

The chain employs TRBV6-5 and TRBJ1-5; 10 nucleotides agree with TRBD1. Germline values: CDR1 MNHEY, CDR2 SVGAGI. Trimming at V came to 6 bases and at J to 7 bases, leaving 3 bases not matched to a gene. CDR3 length: 13 residues. The CDR3 DNA reads TGTGCCAGCAGGGACAGGGGGAGGCAGCCCCAGCATTTT. Residues: CASRDRGRQPQHF.

V is TRBV5-4 and J is TRBJ2-7; possibly TRBD1 for D (6 bases). The V gene lost 4 bases and the J gene lost 0 bases, with 14 bases spanning the gap. CDR3 length: 15 residues. Germline loops: CDR1 SGHNT, CDR2 YYREEE (reference sequence). CDR3 in DNA: TGTGCCAGCAGCGGGCCGGGACAACGCTCCTACGAGCAGTACTTC. Residues: CASSGPGQRSYEQYF.

V gene TRBV5-1 combines with J gene TRBJ2-5; TRBD1 matches 8 bases. V shed 4 bases and J 1 base; nucleotides not matched to a gene: 3. The CDR3 extends over 14 amino acids. CDR1 and CDR2 from the germline V gene are SGHRS and YFSETQ. The CDR3 reads CASSITGGQETQYF. Written as DNA, the CDR3 is TGCGCCAGCAGCATAACAGGGGGCCAAGAGACCCAGTACTTC.

The genes are TRBV7-2 and TRBJ2-1; 7 bases are a match to TRBD2. V trimming: 1 base; J trimming: 10 bases; junction bases outside the gene matches: 10. The germline CDR1 and CDR2 sequences are SGHTA and FQGNSA. The CDR3 totals 15 residues. CDR3 nucleotide sequence: TGTGCCAGCAGCTTAGAAGGTGTGCGGGGGTACGAGCAGTTCTTC. Translated, it gives CASSLEGVRGYEQFF.

The chain carries TRBV19 and TRBJ2-1, with TRBD2 identical over 13 bases. CDR1 LNHDA and CDR2 SQIVND come from the germline V gene (reference sequence). After removal of 8 bases from V and 6 bases from J, the junction contained 7 bases not matched to a gene. The CDR3 length is 15 residues. DNA of the CDR3: TGTGCCAGTCCGGGGGGACTAGCGGGATCCAATGAGCAGTTCTTC. Residues: CASPGGLAGSNEQFF.

The chain joins TRBV12-5 to TRBJ1-4, with D tentatively TRBD1 (6 bases). V was trimmed by 5 bases and J by 2 bases, leaving 12 bases between them. The CDR3 length is 15 residues. In germline, CDR1 is LGHNT, CDR2 FRNRAP. This chain's CDR3 is CASGLDRSTNEKLFF. CDR3 coding DNA: TGTGCTAGTGGTCTCGACAGGTCGACTAATGAAAAACTGTTTTTT.

The rearrangement joins TRBV6-5 to TRBJ2-5; 9 bases line up with TRBD2. With V trimmed by 10 bases and J by 4 bases, 4 bases remained unmatched. The CDR3 contains 12 residues. Germline V gene lookup returns CDR1 MNHEY and CDR2 SVGAGI. The CDR3 coding sequence is TGTGCCACTTCTAGCGGGGCAGAGACCCAGTACTTC. Encoded protein: CATSSGAETQYF.

The V call is TRBV16, the J call TRBJ1-1; D is ambiguous. Germline V lookup: CDR1 KGHSY, CDR2 FQNENV. The V gene lost 4 bases and the J gene lost 4 bases, with 13 bases spanning the gap. This CDR3 has 14 amino acids. CDR3 in DNA: TGTGCCAGCAGCCCGATGAGGGAGGTCACTGAAGCTTTCTTT. It translates to CASSPMREVTEAFF.